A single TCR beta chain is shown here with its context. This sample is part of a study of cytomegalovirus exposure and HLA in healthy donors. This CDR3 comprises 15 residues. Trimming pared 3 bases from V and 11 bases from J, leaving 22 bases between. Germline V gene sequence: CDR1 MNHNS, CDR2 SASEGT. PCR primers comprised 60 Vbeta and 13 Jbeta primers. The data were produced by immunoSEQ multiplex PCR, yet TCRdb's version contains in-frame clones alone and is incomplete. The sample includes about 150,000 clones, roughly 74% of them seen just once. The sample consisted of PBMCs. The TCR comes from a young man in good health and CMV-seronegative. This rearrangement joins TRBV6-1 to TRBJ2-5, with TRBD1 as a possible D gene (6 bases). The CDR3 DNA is TGTGCCAGCAGTGAGGTGGCATTGGGGGCCCGAGAGCAGTACTTC. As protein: CASSEVALGAREQYF.